The 10 T cell receptor beta chains below were found in one sample sequenced in a study of PD-1 blockade in mismatch repair-deficient tumors. The assay was immunoSEQ multiplex PCR, and TCRdb's table has in-frame clones only and misses some. The profile shows over 11,000 clones, 86% of them singletons. Their target antigens are unknown. Noted time point: identical approximately eleven-day culture without peptide (control). The sample in question was cells cultured in vitro, obtained from a patient treated with pembrolizumab. All receptors derive from an adult with mismatch repair-deficient cancer.

This sequence joins TRBV4-1 and TRBJ2-1; 9 nucleotides line up with TRBD1. The V and J ends lost 3 bases and 4 bases, in that order; junction bases with no gene match: 10. The CDR3 length is 17 residues. Germline V gene data show CDR1 as MGHRA and CDR2 as YSYEKL. In DNA form, the CDR3 reads TGCGCCAGCAGCCAGAGACCTCCGGGACAGGGTTACAATGAGCAGTTCTTC. This sequence encodes CASSQRPPGQGYNEQFF.

The rearrangement joins TRBV29-1 to TRBJ2-7, with 7 positions matching TRBD2. The CDR3 length is 14 residues. CDR1 SQVTM and CDR2 ANQGSEA come from the germline V gene. V was pared by 4 bases and J by 2 bases, with 8 bases of the junction left unmatched. The CDR3 loop reads CSVAPSGMAYEQYF. Written as DNA, the CDR3 is TGCAGCGTTGCCCCGAGCGGGATGGCCTACGAGCAGTACTTC.

J is TRBJ1-4 and V is TRBV27; weak D call: TRBD1 (5 bases). The CDR3 spans 14 residues. CDR1 MNHEY and CDR2 SMNVEV come from the germline V gene (reference sequence). Between the trimmed V and J ends, which lost 6 bases and 7 bases, there was a span of 15 bases. The DNA for the CDR3 is TGTGCCAGCAGGCCAGGGACCGTCAGTGAAAAACTGTTTTTT. This encodes CASRPGTVSEKLFF. The variable domain in full, with the rest retrieved from reference TRBV27 and TRBJ1-4, is EAQVTQNPRYLITVTGKKLTVTCSQNMNHEYMSWYRQDPGLGLRQIYYSMNVEVTDKGDVPEGYKVSRKEKRNFPLILESPSPNQTSLYFCASRPGTVSEKLFFGSGTQLSVL.

This sequence joins TRBV5-1 and TRBJ2-3; D uncertain. In germline, CDR1 is SGHRS, CDR2 YFSETQ. The V and J ends lost 2 bases and 2 bases respectively, with 0 bases between them. CDR3 length equals 11 residues. The CDR3 DNA follows: TGCGCCAGCAGCTTCACAGATACGCAGTATTTT. Translated, it gives CASSFTDTQYF.

V gene TRBV15 combines with J gene TRBJ2-7, with D unresolved. The V and J ends lost 2 bases and 2 bases respectively, with 10 bases between them. The CDR3 runs to 14 residues. Germline CDR1 and CDR2: LNHNV and YYDKDF (reference sequence). CDR3 sequence reads: CATSRRADTYEQYF. The CDR3 DNA reads TGTGCCACCAGCAGAAGGGCCGACACCTACGAGCAGTACTTC.

The chain links TRBV11-2 to TRBJ2-2, with a possible D match to TRBD1 (5 bases). Per germline, CDR1 SGHAT and CDR2 FQNNGV. The V end was cut by 0 bases, the J end by 4 bases, with 9 bases between. The CDR3 extends over 15 amino acids. CDR3 sequence: CASSLDTRATGELFF. CDR3 nucleotides: TGTGCCAGCAGCTTAGATACCAGGGCCACCGGGGAGCTGTTTTTT.

The V gene is TRBV10-2, the J gene TRBJ2-2; 9 nucleotides agree with TRBD2. CDR1 and CDR2 (germline): WSHSY, SAAADI. The length of the CDR3 is 19 residues. Losses at the gene ends were 0 bases for V and 2 bases for J; bases not matched to a gene: 10. The CDR3 here is CASSESPLAGWINTGELFF. CDR3 DNA sequence: TGCGCCAGCAGTGAGTCGCCCCTAGCGGGATGGATCAACACCGGGGAGCTGTTTTTT.

This clone was picked up one time. The chain couples TRBV27 to TRBJ1-1, with 7 bases fitting TRBD1. V shed 6 bases and J 8 bases; nucleotides not matched to a gene: 6. This CDR3 region has 12 residues. Germline lookup yields CDR1 MNHEY and CDR2 SMNVEV (reference sequence). CDR3 DNA: TGTGCCAGCAGCCAGACAGGGCTAGAAGCTTTCTTT. Amino acids: CASSQTGLEAFF.

The genes are TRBV7-8 and TRBJ1-3; D may be TRBD1 (5 bases). The CDR3 is 16 amino acids. Trimming cost V 1 base and J 0 bases, with 10 bases left between them. Germline loops: CDR1 SGHVS, CDR2 FQNEAQ. CDR3: CASSLGTPNSGNTIYF. CDR3 nucleotides: TGTGCCAGCAGCTTAGGGACACCGAACTCTGGAAACACCATATATTTT.

This rearrangement joins TRBV19 to TRBJ2-2; 7 bases map to TRBD2. The CDR3 spans 14 residues. CDR1 LNHDA and CDR2 SQIVND come from the germline V gene (reference sequence). J lost 2 bases, V lost 5 bases, and 2 bases had no gene match. CDR3 amino acids: CASSWDYNTGELFF. As DNA, the CDR3 is TGTGCCAGTAGTTGGGACTACAACACCGGGGAGCTGTTTTTT.